This TCR beta chain was sequenced during a study of tissue T cells after allogeneic stem cell transplantation. Profiled with immunoSEQ multiplex PCR; TCRdb holds only in-frame clones, not every one. The sample lists approximately 6,200 clones, 46% occurring once. As for time point: mouse harvest day 7 after allogeneic transplant. Mouse grafts combined 10^7 T-cell-depleted bone marrow cells with 10^6 splenic CD5+ T cells. Tissues came from B6→BALB/c major-mismatch GVHD mice at day 7 or 14. This clone has more than one count but fewer than ten. Its antigen is currently unknown. The gene names given are mouse names. The sequence runs out 1 residue before the end of the CDR3; the remainder is reconstructed from the germline J gene. Study observations and caveats: Only a limited share of tissue TCRs appeared in blood or spleen. Motif-based clustering found tissue-specific repertoire signatures shared across patients, though few clones were shared. The patient cohort was small and clinically heterogeneous, with limited sampling depth.

The CDR3 spans 12 residues. The germline V and J ends were trimmed by 1 base and 6 bases, with 6 bases remaining between them. CDR1 and CDR2 (germline): SNHLY, FYNGKV (reference sequence). The TCR sequence derives from a female BALB/c mouse given C57BL/6 T cells with graft-versus-host disease after an allogeneic hematopoietic cell transplant. The chain uses TRBV3 and TRBJ1-1; no definite D call. Material for sequencing was skin. CDR3 DNA, as far as it was read: TGTGCCAGCAGCTTAGGTGGGTCAGAAGTCTTC. Amino acid sequence: CASSLGGSEVF. The full CDR3 is CASSLGGSEVFF.